The sequence of this T cell receptor beta chain was determined in a study of cytomegalovirus exposure and HLA in healthy donors. PCR was performed using 60 Vbeta and 13 Jbeta primers. The data were produced by immunoSEQ multiplex PCR, yet TCRdb's version contains in-frame clones alone and is incomplete. There are about 140,000 clones in the sample; 78% occur only once, and less than 3.5% lies in the top ten. This clone was seen more than once but under ten times. What it binds is unknown. V lost 4 bases, J lost 4 bases, and 17 bases stayed unmatched. Looked up from germline, CDR1 is LGHNA and CDR2 is YSLEER. This CDR3 comprises 18 residues. Study-wide findings and caveats: In an earlier analysis, about 87% or about 30%: the productive usage of most TCR beta V segments. Later analysis associated a missense DCLRE1C variant with TCR beta V- and J-gene trimming.

Sequencing was carried out using PBMCs. The rearrangement links TRBV4-3 to TRBJ1-1; TRBD1 aligns across 8 bases. This TCR came from a male donor in good health and CMV-seronegative. CDR3 region: CASSPRPFGQGAGTEAFF. DNA of the CDR3: TGCGCCAGCAGCCCCCGGCCCTTTGGTCAGGGGGCAGGCACTGAAGCTTTCTTT.